This T cell receptor beta chain was sequenced in a study of glioma-infiltrating T cells after dendritic cell vaccination. Whole-study context: Between 2003 and 2012, patients got autologous tumor lysate-pulsed dendritic cell vaccines.

Sequenced by immunoSEQ multiplex PCR; TCRdb stores in-frame clones only, minus some. The data contain fewer than 50,000 clones, around 80% of them singletons. Germline loops: CDR1 LGHNA, CDR2 YSLEER. V was shortened by 2 bases and J by 7 bases, with 17 bases between the two germline ends. The CDR3 covers 16 residues. The J gene is TRBJ1-4, the V gene TRBV4-3; D possibly corresponds to TRBD1 (6 bases). This material consisted of blood, taken before dendritic cell vaccination. This sequence was found in a human donor with glioblastoma. Written as DNA, the CDR3 is TGCGCCAGCAGCCAATTCACGACAGGCCTTGGTGAAAAACTGTTTTTT. Amino acids: CASSQFTTGLGEKLFF.